This passage covers 25 T cell receptor beta chains from one sample sequenced in a study of cytomegalovirus exposure and HLA in healthy donors. With 60 Vbeta and 13 Jbeta primers, the PCR was carried out. Clones were sequenced by immunoSEQ multiplex PCR, and TCRdb holds only the in-frame ones, with some missing. The table lists 100,000 to 150,000 clones, approximately 80% of them singletons. Sequencing was carried out using PBMCs. The source is a man in his forties in good health and CMV-seronegative.

This clone was found a few times. The chain recombines TRBV4-3 with TRBJ1-4; 7 nucleotides match TRBD1. The CDR3 covers 14 residues. Germline V gives CDR1 LGHNA, CDR2 YSLEER. V was pared by 6 bases and J by 3 bases, with 4 bases of the junction left unmatched. The CDR3 protein is CASSFDRANEKLFF. CDR3 bases: TGCGCCAGCAGTTTTGACAGGGCTAATGAAAAACTGTTTTTT.

The V call is TRBV7-3, the J call TRBJ2-7, with 10 nucleotides matching TRBD2. The CDR3 spans 14 residues. CDR1 is SGHTA, CDR2 FQGTGA, per germline. The junction had 6 bases not matched to a gene; V was cut back by 5 bases and J by 5 bases. CDR3 amino acids: CASSAGLAIDEQYF. The CDR3 DNA is TGTGCCAGCAGCGCGGGACTAGCGATCGACGAGCAGTACTTC.

V gene TRBV4-3 combines with J gene TRBJ1-1; TRBD1 might be the D (5 bases). V was cut by 0 bases and J by 10 bases, with 15 bases left in between. This CDR3 comprises 14 residues. Germline V gene data show CDR1 as LGHNA and CDR2 as YSLEER. As DNA, the CDR3 is TGCGCCAGCAGCCAAGACGGTTCAGGGATAGGAGCTTTCTTT. Protein: CASSQDGSGIGAFF.

This chain links TRBV6-1 with TRBJ2-5, with D unresolved. Germline V gene data show CDR1 as MNHNS and CDR2 as SASEGT. This CDR3 is built from 15 residues. V dropped 4 bases and J dropped 0 bases, with 12 bases sitting between them. The CDR3: CASSVSEADQETQYF. The CDR3 DNA reads as TGTGCCAGCAGTGTGAGCGAGGCGGACCAAGAGACCCAGTACTTC.

This clone showed up just a few times. The chain couples TRBV5-4 to TRBJ1-1; D is possibly TRBD1 (5 bases). Germline V gives CDR1 SGHNT, CDR2 YYREEE (reference sequence). The CDR3 totals 14 residues. Trimming removed 0 bases from V and 3 bases from J, with 9 bases in between. Here the CDR3 reads CASSLGGGDTEAFF. CDR3 sequence (DNA): TGTGCCAGCAGCTTGGGCGGGGGGGACACTGAAGCTTTCTTT.

The chain carries TRBV7-2 and TRBJ2-7; 13 nucleotides line up with TRBD2. The V segment lost 5 bases and the J segment 5 bases; nucleotides outside the gene matches: 6. The CDR3 consists of 15 residues. The germline V gene has CDR1 SGHTA and CDR2 FQGNSA. The DNA for the CDR3 is TGTGCCAGCAGCGCTACTAGCGGGGGGGCTCACGAGCAGTACTTC. Amino acids: CASSATSGGAHEQYF.

The gene calls are TRBV10-3 and TRBJ1-4, with D possibly matching TRBD1 (5 bases). Trimming removed 0 bases at V and 8 bases at J, with 16 bases between. CDR1 is ENHRY, CDR2 SYGVKD, per germline. The CDR3 runs 16 residues. The CDR3 DNA is TGTGCCATCAGTGAGTCAGGGGCACCCCGATTCGAAAAACTGTTTTTT. It encodes CAISESGAPRFEKLFF.

This clone appeared a single time. V gene TRBV10-3 combines with J gene TRBJ1-1, with D tentatively TRBD1 (6 bases). Between the trimmed V and J ends, which lost 0 bases and 4 bases, there was a span of 12 bases. The CDR3 is 15 residues long. The germline CDR1 and CDR2 sequences are ENHRY and SYGVKD. CDR3: CAISESNGQTTEAFF. The CDR3 DNA reads TGTGCCATCAGTGAGTCGAACGGACAGACCACTGAAGCTTTCTTT.

This clone has a handful of counts. The chain links TRBV7-6 to TRBJ2-3, with D possibly TRBD1 on 5 matching bases. V lost 1 base to trimming and J lost 8 bases, with 10 bases between them. Germline V gene lookup returns CDR1 SGHVS and CDR2 FNYEAQ. CDR3 length: 13 amino acids. The CDR3 region is CASSLGSQGTQYF. The CDR3 DNA follows: TGTGCCAGCAGCTTAGGGTCCCAGGGTACGCAGTATTTT.

The table lists this clone with a few counts. The CDR3 is CASSLGLQETQYF. CDR3 bases: TGTGCCAGCAGCTTAGGTCTCCAAGAGACCCAGTACTTC. The chain is built from TRBV11-2 and TRBJ2-5; D gene uncertain. The CDR3 sequence is 13 residues long. Germline assignment: CDR1 SGHAT and CDR2 FQNNGV. The ends were cut back, 1 base at V and 1 base at J, with 4 bases in the middle.

This chain links TRBV15 with TRBJ1-5; 11 bases are a match to TRBD1. CDR1 is LNHNV, CDR2 YYDKDF, per germline (reference sequence). This CDR3 has 14 amino acids. V lost 5 bases to trimming and J lost 7 bases; unmatched junction nucleotides: 4. CDR3 loop: CATSPWTGGQPQHF. The CDR3 bases are TGTGCCACCAGCCCTTGGACAGGGGGCCAGCCCCAGCATTTT.

CDR3 nucleotides: TGTGCCAGCAGTTTAAGGTCGGGTTGGGGGGCTAACTATGGCTACACCTTC. It codes for CASSLRSGWGANYGYTF. The chain uses TRBV27 and TRBJ1-2, with a possible D match to TRBD1 (5 bases). This CDR3 has 17 amino acids. Trimming took off 2 bases at V and 0 bases at J, with 16 bases between the two ends. Germline loops: CDR1 MNHEY, CDR2 SMNVEV (reference sequence).

Turning to this clone: Other DNA sequences in the sample encode the same CDR3. The CDR3: CASSLGGGYEQYF. The DNA of the CDR3 is TGTGCCAGCAGTTTGGGGGGTGGTTACGAGCAGTACTTC. V gene TRBV27 combines with J gene TRBJ2-7, with a tentative D call TRBD2 (6 bases). Trimming stripped 3 bases from V and 4 bases from J, with 10 bases between. The CDR3 runs to 13 residues. Germline lookup yields CDR1 MNHEY and CDR2 SMNVEV (reference sequence).

The chain employs TRBV6-6 and TRBJ2-6; D may be TRBD2 (6 bases). Germline V CDR1 and CDR2: MNHNY, SVGAGI (reference sequence). Trimming removed 5 bases at V and 0 bases at J, with 11 bases between. The CDR3 runs 16 residues. Here the CDR3 reads CASSPPGSSGANVLTF. DNA for the CDR3: TGTGCCAGCAGTCCCCCCGGGAGCTCTGGGGCCAACGTCCTGACTTTC.

The genes are TRBV13 and TRBJ1-2, with 11 positions matching TRBD1. Germline CDR1 is PRHDT and CDR2 is FYEKMQ (reference sequence). Unmatched junction bases numbered 4, after V lost 4 bases and J lost 3 bases. The CDR3 totals 15 residues. In nucleotides, the CDR3 is TGTGCCAGCAGCTCCCGGGACAGGGGGGACTATGGCTACACCTTC. This codes for CASSSRDRGDYGYTF.

This clone was found a few times. The V gene is TRBV7-2, the J gene TRBJ2-7; 8 bases line up with TRBD2. The V gene's germline CDR1 is SGHTA and CDR2 FQGNSA. This CDR3 has 14 amino acids. After removal of 3 bases from V and 3 bases from J, the junction contained 4 bases not matched to a gene. In DNA form, the CDR3 reads TGTGCCAGCAGCTTTTTAGCGGGGATCTACGAGCAGTACTTC. Translating it yields CASSFLAGIYEQYF.

The chain links TRBV14 to TRBJ2-1; TRBD1 might be the D (5 bases). V shed 4 bases and J shed 0 bases, with 16 bases lying between them. The CDR3 loop spans 17 amino acids. Germline assignment: CDR1 SGHDN and CDR2 FVKESK. The CDR3: CASSPLVGVTSYNEQFF. DNA of the CDR3: TGTGCCAGCAGCCCCTTGGTAGGGGTTACCTCCTACAATGAGCAGTTCTTC.

The chain combines TRBV7-6 with TRBJ2-1; TRBD1 matches 7 bases. Germline loops: CDR1 SGHVS, CDR2 FNYEAQ. The CDR3 is 17 amino acids. The V and J ends lost 1 base and 0 bases, in that order; junction bases with no gene match: 6. The CDR3 sequence is CASSLVETGSSYNEQFF. The CDR3 DNA reads TGTGCCAGCAGCTTAGTAGAGACAGGGAGCTCCTACAATGAGCAGTTCTTC. Looking up the rest from reference TRBV7-6 and TRBJ2-1 gives the full variable domain: GAGVSQSPRYKVTKRGQDVALRCDPISGHVSLYWYRQALGQGPEFLTYFNYEAQQDKSGLPNDRFSAERPEGSISTLTIQRTEQRDSAMYRCASSLVETGSSYNEQFFGPGTRLTVL.

This chain connects TRBV4-1 to TRBJ1-4; 10 positions match TRBD1. The germline V gene encodes CDR1 MGHRA and CDR2 YSYEKL. CDR3 length: 14 amino acids. V shed 4 bases and J 8 bases; nucleotides not matched to a gene: 4. The CDR3 nucleotides are TGCGCCAGCAGCCGGGGGACAGGGGAAGAAAAACTGTTTTTT. It encodes CASSRGTGEEKLFF.

This sequence joins TRBV19 and TRBJ2-3; 7 positions match TRBD2. From germline, CDR1 is LNHDA and CDR2 SQIVND (reference sequence). V trimming: 8 bases; J trimming: 0 bases; junction bases outside the gene matches: 5. The CDR3 contains 14 residues. CDR3 sequence (DNA): TGTGCCAGTGGGGGGGGACTGAGCACAGATACGCAGTATTTT. It specifies CASGGGLSTDTQYF.

The rearrangement links TRBV5-4 to TRBJ2-1; 15 bases line up with TRBD2. Germline assignment: CDR1 SGHNT and CDR2 YYREEE (reference sequence). The CDR3 length is 18 residues. V trimming: 4 bases; J trimming: 4 bases; junction bases outside the gene matches: 9. DNA for the CDR3: TGTGCCAGCAGCCCCGGACTAGCGGGGGGGCCTCAGTACAATGAGCAGTTCTTC. Residues: CASSPGLAGGPQYNEQFF.

This chain uses TRBV4-1 with TRBJ2-7; D is unclear. Germline loops: CDR1 MGHRA, CDR2 YSYEKL. V gave up 0 bases and J gave up 6 bases, with 12 bases separating them. This CDR3 region has 14 residues. The CDR3 sequence is CASSQDPSRAEQYF. CDR3 coding DNA: TGCGCCAGCAGCCAAGATCCGAGTCGTGCCGAGCAGTACTTC.

J is TRBJ1-1 and V is TRBV29-1; D possibly corresponds to TRBD1 (6 bases). V lost 4 bases, J lost 5 bases, and 11 bases lay in between. Germline CDR1 SQVTM, CDR2 ANQGSEA. The CDR3 is 12 amino acids. CDR3 amino acids: CSVGRTGTEAFF. CDR3 coding DNA: TGCAGCGTTGGGAGAACAGGGACTGAAGCTTTCTTT.

This chain uses TRBV10-3 with TRBJ1-4, with D possibly being TRBD1 (5 bases). Trimming took 8 bases from V and 2 from J, leaving 12 bases between them. CDR1 is ENHRY and CDR2 is SYGVKD in the germline V gene. This CDR3 spans 14 amino acids. DNA of the CDR3: TGTGCCATCGGCAGGGTAGGGACTAATGAAAAACTGTTTTTT. Translating gives CAIGRVGTNEKLFF.

The chain employs TRBV7-3 and TRBJ2-2; no firm D call. Germline V CDR1 and CDR2: SGHTA, FQGTGA. Trimming stripped 5 bases from V and 1 base from J, with 8 bases between. The CDR3 is 14 amino acids. CDR3 sequence: CASSPYVNTGELFF. The DNA for the CDR3 is TGTGCCAGCAGCCCCTACGTGAACACCGGGGAGCTGTTTTTT. Combining the CDR3 with reference TRBV7-3 and TRBJ2-2 gives the whole variable domain GAGVSQTPSNKVTEKGKYVELRCDPISGHTALYWYRQSLGQGPEFLIYFQGTGAADDSGLPNDRFFAVRPEGSVSTLKIQRTERGDSAVYLCASSPYVNTGELFFGEGSRLTVL.